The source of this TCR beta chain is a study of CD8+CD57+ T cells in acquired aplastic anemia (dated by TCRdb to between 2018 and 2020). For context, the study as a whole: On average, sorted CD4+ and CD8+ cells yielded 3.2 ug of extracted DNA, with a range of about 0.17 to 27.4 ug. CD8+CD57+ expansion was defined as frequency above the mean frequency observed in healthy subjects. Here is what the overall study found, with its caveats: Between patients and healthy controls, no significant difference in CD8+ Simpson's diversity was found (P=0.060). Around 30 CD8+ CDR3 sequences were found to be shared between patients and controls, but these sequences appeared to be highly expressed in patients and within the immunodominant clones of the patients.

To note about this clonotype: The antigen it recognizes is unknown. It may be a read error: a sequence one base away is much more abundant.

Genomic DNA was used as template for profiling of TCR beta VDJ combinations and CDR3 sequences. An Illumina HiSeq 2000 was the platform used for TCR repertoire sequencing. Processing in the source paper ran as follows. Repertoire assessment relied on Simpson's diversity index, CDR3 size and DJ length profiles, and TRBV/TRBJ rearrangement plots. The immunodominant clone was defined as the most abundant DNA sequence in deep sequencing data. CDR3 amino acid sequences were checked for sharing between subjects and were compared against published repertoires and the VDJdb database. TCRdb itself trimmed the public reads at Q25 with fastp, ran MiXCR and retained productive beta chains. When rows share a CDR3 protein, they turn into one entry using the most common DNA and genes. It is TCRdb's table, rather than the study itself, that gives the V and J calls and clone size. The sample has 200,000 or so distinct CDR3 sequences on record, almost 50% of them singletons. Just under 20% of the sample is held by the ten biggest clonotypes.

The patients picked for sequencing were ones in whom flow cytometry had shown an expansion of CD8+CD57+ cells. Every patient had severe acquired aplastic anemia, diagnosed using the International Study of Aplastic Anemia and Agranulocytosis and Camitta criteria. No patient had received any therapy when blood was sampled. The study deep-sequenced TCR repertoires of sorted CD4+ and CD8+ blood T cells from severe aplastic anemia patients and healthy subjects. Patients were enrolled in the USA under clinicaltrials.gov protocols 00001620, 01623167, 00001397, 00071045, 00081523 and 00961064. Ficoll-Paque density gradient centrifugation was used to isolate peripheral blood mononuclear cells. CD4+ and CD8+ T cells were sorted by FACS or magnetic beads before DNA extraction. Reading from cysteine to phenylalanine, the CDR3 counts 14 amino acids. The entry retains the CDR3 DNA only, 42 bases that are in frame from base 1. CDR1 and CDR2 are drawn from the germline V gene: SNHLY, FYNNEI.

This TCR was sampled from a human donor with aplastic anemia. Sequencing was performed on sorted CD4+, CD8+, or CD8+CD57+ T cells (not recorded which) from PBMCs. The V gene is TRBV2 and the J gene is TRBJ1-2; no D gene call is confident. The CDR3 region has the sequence CAGSEMRQSYGYIF. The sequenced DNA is TGTGCCGGCAGTGAAATGAGGCAGTCCTATGGCTACATCTTC.